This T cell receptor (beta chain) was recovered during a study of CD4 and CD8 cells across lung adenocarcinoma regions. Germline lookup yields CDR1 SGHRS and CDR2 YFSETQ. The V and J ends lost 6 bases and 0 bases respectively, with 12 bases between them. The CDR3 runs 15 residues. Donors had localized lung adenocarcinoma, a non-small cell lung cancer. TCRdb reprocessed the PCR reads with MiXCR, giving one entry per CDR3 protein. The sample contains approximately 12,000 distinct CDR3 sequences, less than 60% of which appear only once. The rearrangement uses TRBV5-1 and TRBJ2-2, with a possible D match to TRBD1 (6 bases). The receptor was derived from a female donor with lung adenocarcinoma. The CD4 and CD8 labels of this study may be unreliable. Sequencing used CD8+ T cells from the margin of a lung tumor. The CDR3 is CASTVGASNTGELFF. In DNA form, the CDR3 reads TGCGCCAGCACAGTGGGGGCGTCGAACACCGGGGAGCTGTTTTTT.